Below, 27 T cell receptor beta chains from the same sample are listed, as sequenced in a study of shared clonotypes between healthy human individuals. TCRdb keeps only in-frame clones here, not all; method: immunoSEQ multiplex PCR. The table lists 520,000 or so clones, 79% of them singletons. Material: PBMCs. Receptors originate from a woman aged 40 to 50 in good health. Some clones in this sample may be carry-over from other donors' samples.

V gene TRBV19 combines with J gene TRBJ2-1; TRBD2 aligns across 10 bases. CDR1 and CDR2 from the germline V gene are LNHDA and SQIVND (reference sequence). V lost 6 bases, J lost 4 bases, and 3 bases stayed unmatched. The length of the CDR3 is 14 residues. The CDR3 DNA reads TGTGCCAGTAGAGCGGGAGGGGGATACAATGAGCAGTTCTTC. This translates into CASRAGGGYNEQFF.

This clone was seen only a few times. The chain combines TRBV7-2 with TRBJ1-5, with 8 nucleotides matching TRBD1. Germline V lookup: CDR1 SGHTA, CDR2 FQGNSA. After removal of 6 bases from V and 4 bases from J, the junction contained 5 bases not matched to a gene. The CDR3 has 14 residues. CDR3 residues: CASSRDRGNQPQHF. The CDR3 region has the DNA TGTGCCAGCAGTCGAGACAGGGGTAATCAGCCCCAGCATTTT.

This clone was recorded a few times. This chain uses TRBV10-1 with TRBJ1-5; TRBD1 is a possible D gene (5 bases). From germline, CDR1 is WNHNN and CDR2 SYGVQD (reference sequence). The CDR3 sequence is 15 residues long. The V end was cut by 6 bases, the J end by 3 bases, with 15 bases between. The CDR3 spells CASRIVRGVNQPQHF. Written as DNA, the CDR3 is TGCGCCAGCAGGATTGTCCGGGGCGTCAATCAGCCCCAGCATTTT.

This chain links TRBV10-3 with TRBJ2-1, with a weak D call TRBD1 (5 bases). The CDR3 totals 12 residues. Per the germline V gene, CDR1 is ENHRY and CDR2 is SYGVKD. V lost 6 bases to trimming and J lost 8 bases, with 11 bases between them. CDR3 nucleotide sequence: TGTGCCATCAGCGAGACAGAACATGAGCAGTTCTTC. It codes for CAISETEHEQFF.

This clone has just a few counts. This rearrangement joins TRBV4-2 to TRBJ1-1; D not certain. The germline V gene encodes CDR1 LGHNA and CDR2 YNFKEQ. The CDR3 extends over 15 amino acids. The ends were cut back, 1 base at V and 0 bases at J, with 9 bases in the middle. CDR3 coding DNA: TGTGCCAGCAGCCAAGTGGAGACACTGAACACTGAAGCTTTCTTT. This encodes CASSQVETLNTEAFF.

This clone was observed a handful of times. The chain carries TRBV6-6 and TRBJ1-1; D not resolved. The V end lost 0 bases, the J end lost 4 bases, and 6 bases lay between the germline ends. The CDR3 contains 13 residues. The germline V gene encodes CDR1 MNHNY and CDR2 SVGAGI (reference sequence). Written as DNA, the CDR3 is TGTGCCAGCAGTTACTCCGTGGGCACTGAAGCTTTCTTT. Amino acid sequence: CASSYSVGTEAFF.

The chain employs TRBV6-5 and TRBJ2-7; weak D call: TRBD1 (6 bases). Trimming shortened V by 7 bases and J by 1 base, and 11 bases separated the two germline ends. CDR1 is MNHEY and CDR2 is SVGAGI in the germline V gene. The CDR3 spans 13 residues. The CDR3: CASTETGSYEQYF. The CDR3 DNA sequence: TGTGCCAGCACCGAAACAGGGTCCTACGAGCAGTACTTC.

Worth noting for this clone: A far larger clone is off by one base, so a read error is likely. The chain is built from TRBV7-9 and TRBJ2-2, with 7 nucleotides matching TRBD1. The V and J ends lost 1 base and 1 base, in that order; junction bases with no gene match: 0. This CDR3 comprises 15 residues. CDR1 and CDR2 from the germline V gene are SEHNR and FQNEAQ (reference sequence). CDR3 residues: CASSLGDRNTGELFF. DNA of the CDR3: TGTGCCAGCAGCTTAGGGGACAGGAACACCGGGGAGCTGTTTTTT.

This chain joins TRBV19 and TRBJ2-7; D possibly corresponds to TRBD1 (7 bases). Germline values: CDR1 LNHDA, CDR2 SQIVND (reference sequence). Trimming shortened V by 3 bases and J by 4 bases, and 16 bases separated the two germline ends. This CDR3 has 15 residues. The CDR3 loop reads CASSIEYAGQYEQYF. The DNA of the CDR3 is TGTGCCAGTAGTATCGAATACGCGGGACAGTACGAGCAGTACTTC.

The chain has TRBV19 and TRBJ2-1; weak D call: TRBD2 (6 bases). Looked up from germline, CDR1 is LNHDA and CDR2 is SQIVND (reference sequence). With 7 bases removed from V and 9 bases from J, the gap between germline ends came to 37 bases. The length of the CDR3 is 20 residues. CDR3 DNA: TGTGCCAGTACGGGGGAGGTAAAAACGGGAGTGGTTACTCCTACAGGTGAGCAGTTCTTC. Encoded protein: CASTGEVKTGVVTPTGEQFF.

The chain couples TRBV28 to TRBJ2-5; 7 bases line up with TRBD1. Germline CDR1 is MDHEN and CDR2 is SYDVKM. The CDR3 extends over 14 amino acids. V lost 4 bases, J lost 6 bases, and 8 bases stayed unmatched. CDR3 sequence reads: CASSSPTGLKTQYF. The CDR3 coding sequence is TGTGCCAGCAGTTCTCCGACAGGGTTGAAGACCCAGTACTTC. Variable domain in full (rest from reference TRBV28 and TRBJ2-5): DVKVTQSSRYLVKRTGEKVFLECVQDMDHENMFWYRQDPGLGLRLIYFSYDVKMKEKGDIPEGYSVSREKKERFSLILESASTNQTSMYLCASSSPTGLKTQYFGPGTRLLVL.

As to this clone: Other DNA sequences in the sample encode the same CDR3. The chain is built from TRBV6-1 and TRBJ2-5; the D gene is possibly TRBD1 (6 bases). The CDR3 consists of 14 residues. With 1 base removed from V and 5 bases from J, the gap between germline ends came to 11 bases. Per the germline V gene, CDR1 is MNHNS and CDR2 is SASEGT. CDR3 residues: CASSEDRGWETQYF. CDR3 in DNA: TGTGCCAGCAGTGAAGATAGGGGGTGGGAGACCCAGTACTTC.

The chain links TRBV5-1 to TRBJ1-6; D uncertain. The V and J ends lost 4 bases and 7 bases respectively, with 18 bases between them. CDR1 SGHRS and CDR2 YFSETQ come from the germline V gene. The CDR3 has 16 amino acids. The CDR3 DNA is TGCGCCAGCAGCCCTCTGACCGGCCGTCGAAATTCACCCCTCCACTTT. Translating gives CASSPLTGRRNSPLHF.

The chain links TRBV18 to TRBJ2-1; 13 bases map to TRBD2. CDR3 length equals 19 residues. Germline assignment: CDR1 KGHSH and CDR2 LQKENI. V lost 3 bases and J lost 9; bases outside the gene matches: 17. The CDR3 DNA sequence: TGTGCCAGCTCACCGTCCGGCACTAGCGGGAGGGCCCCGAGGGGTGAGCAGTTCTTC. Translating gives CASSPSGTSGRAPRGEQFF.

This clone appeared once. This sequence joins TRBV5-1 and TRBJ1-4, with 9 positions matching TRBD1. The CDR3 contains 14 residues. The germline V gene has CDR1 SGHRS and CDR2 YFSETQ. Trimming took 4 bases from V and 7 from J; bases not matched to a gene: 5. As DNA, the CDR3 is TGCGCCAGCAGCAAACAGGGGGCGTTTGAAAAACTGTTTTTT. Translation: CASSKQGAFEKLFF.

V usage is TRBV6-1 and J usage is TRBJ2-1; the match to TRBD2 covers 9 bases. With 3 bases clipped from V and 8 bases from J, the junction kept 5 bases outside the gene matches. Germline V gene sequence: CDR1 MNHNS, CDR2 SASEGT. This CDR3 has 14 amino acids. CDR3 nucleotide sequence: TGTGCCAGCAGTGAGAGCGGGAGGTGGGATGAGCAGTTCTTC. It encodes CASSESGRWDEQFF.

The DNA of the CDR3 is TGTGCCAGCAGCCAAGGGGTATCTGGAAACACCATATATTTT. Its translation: CASSQGVSGNTIYF. The rearrangement uses TRBV28 and TRBJ1-3; tentatively, D is TRBD1 (5 bases). CDR1 is MDHEN, CDR2 SYDVKM, per germline. V gave up 6 bases and J gave up 1 base, with 10 bases separating them. This CDR3 has 14 amino acids.

There are many counts of this clone. The chain combines TRBV19 with TRBJ1-5; D might be TRBD1 (5 bases). The CDR3 runs 15 residues. V was clipped by 7 bases and J by 3 bases, with 16 bases between them. CDR1 LNHDA and CDR2 SQIVND come from the germline V gene (reference sequence). The CDR3 DNA reads as TGTGCCAGTACCTCGGGACGGAGTTTCAATCAGCCCCAGCATTTT. Its translation: CASTSGRSFNQPQHF.

In its sample, this clone was seen once. The chain links TRBV5-5 to TRBJ2-7; 13 positions agree with TRBD2. The CDR3 has 17 residues. With V trimmed by 2 bases and J by 0 bases, 5 bases remained unmatched. Germline loops: CDR1 SGHKS, CDR2 YYEKEE (reference sequence). The CDR3 nucleotides are TGTGCCAGCAGCTTATCCTGGACTAGCGGGAGCTCCTACGAGCAGTACTTC. This translates into CASSLSWTSGSSYEQYF. Full variable domain (rest looked up from reference TRBV5-5 and TRBJ2-7): DAGVTQSPTHLIKTRGQQVTLRCSPISGHKSVSWYQQVLGQGPQFIFQYYEKEERGRGNFPDRFSARQFPNYSSELNVNALLLGDSALYLCASSLSWTSGSSYEQYFGPGTRLTVT.

The chain employs TRBV7-9 and TRBJ2-7, with 8 bases matching TRBD2. The V gene end was trimmed by 5 bases and the J gene end by 2 bases; junction bases not matched to a gene: 8. The CDR3 consists of 15 residues. Germline V gene sequence: CDR1 SEHNR, CDR2 FQNEAQ (reference sequence). CDR3 in amino acids: CASSPFSGTTYEQYF. Written as DNA, the CDR3 is TGTGCCAGCAGCCCCTTTAGCGGGACCACCTACGAGCAGTACTTC. The full variable domain, completed using reference TRBV7-9 and TRBJ2-7, is DTGVSQNPRHKITKRGQNVTFRCDPISEHNRLYWYRQTLGQGPEFLTYFQNEAQLEKSRLLSDRFSAERPKGSFSTLEIQRTEQGDSAMYLCASSPFSGTTYEQYFGPGTRLTVT.

This rearrangement joins TRBV6-5 to TRBJ1-1; the D is unclear. The V gene's germline CDR1 is MNHEY and CDR2 SVGAGI. This CDR3 region has 14 residues. V was trimmed by 6 bases and J by 1 base, leaving 12 bases between them. The CDR3 DNA reads as TGTGCCAGCAGCCCACAGCCCTCGAACACTGAAGCTTTCTTT. The encoded protein is CASSPQPSNTEAFF.

This rearrangement joins TRBV11-3 to TRBJ2-1; TRBD2 matches at 13 bases. This CDR3 region has 16 residues. Germline-derived CDR1 and CDR2 are SGHNT and YENEEA. V lost 5 bases and J lost 6; bases outside the gene matches: 7. The CDR3: CASSPRTSGGSNEQFF. Here the CDR3 DNA reads TGTGCCAGCAGCCCCCGGACTAGCGGGGGCTCCAATGAGCAGTTCTTC.

Written as DNA, the CDR3 is TGCGCCAGCAGCTCAAGATCCAGATCTCGCTATGGCTACACCTTC. Protein product: CASSSRSRSRYGYTF. The gene calls are TRBV4-1 and TRBJ1-2; D is undetermined. V lost 5 bases to trimming and J lost 4 bases, with 17 bases between them. Germline V lookup: CDR1 MGHRA, CDR2 YSYEKL. The CDR3 totals 15 residues.

This rearrangement joins TRBV9 to TRBJ2-7; 11 bases align to TRBD2. Germline loops: CDR1 SGDLS, CDR2 YYNGEE. V gave up 2 bases and J gave up 3 bases; unmatched junction bases: 4. The CDR3 runs to 15 residues. DNA of the CDR3: TGTGCCAGCAGCGTCTCGGGGACTAGCGGCTACGAGCAGTACTTC. It translates to CASSVSGTSGYEQYF.

This clone was seen a handful of times. This chain joins TRBV6-6 and TRBJ1-5; TRBD1 is a possible D gene (6 bases). CDR1 MNHNY and CDR2 SVGAGI come from the germline V gene (reference sequence). V lost 5 bases, J lost 0 bases, and 11 bases lay in between. The CDR3 consists of 15 residues. CDR3 loop: CASSQQGYSNQPQHF. The CDR3 DNA reads TGTGCCAGCAGTCAACAGGGATATAGCAATCAGCCCCAGCATTTT.

This clone showed up many times. The J gene is TRBJ2-6, the V gene TRBV6-1; weak D call: TRBD2 (5 bases). Trimming removed 1 base from V and 0 bases from J, with 7 bases in between. The CDR3 consists of 16 residues. From germline, CDR1 is MNHNS and CDR2 SASEGT. The CDR3 DNA reads TGTGCCAGCAGTGAAGAGGCGGGCTCTGGGGCCAACGTCCTGACTTTC. Its protein product is CASSEEAGSGANVLTF.

The chain uses TRBV7-3 and TRBJ2-1; 13 nucleotides agree with TRBD2. The trim removed 5 bases at V and 2 bases at J, leaving 9 bases unmatched. This CDR3 comprises 18 residues. In germline, CDR1 is SGHTA, CDR2 FQGTGA. The chain's CDR3 is CASSQRTSGSFAYNEQFF. The CDR3, as DNA: TGTGCCAGCAGCCAAAGGACTAGCGGGAGTTTCGCCTACAATGAGCAGTTCTTC. The entire variable domain, with the rest obtained from reference TRBV7-3 and TRBJ2-1, is as follows: GAGVSQTPSNKVTEKGKYVELRCDPISGHTALYWYRQSLGQGPEFLIYFQGTGAADDSGLPNDRFFAVRPEGSVSTLKIQRTERGDSAVYLCASSQRTSGSFAYNEQFFGPGTRLTVL.